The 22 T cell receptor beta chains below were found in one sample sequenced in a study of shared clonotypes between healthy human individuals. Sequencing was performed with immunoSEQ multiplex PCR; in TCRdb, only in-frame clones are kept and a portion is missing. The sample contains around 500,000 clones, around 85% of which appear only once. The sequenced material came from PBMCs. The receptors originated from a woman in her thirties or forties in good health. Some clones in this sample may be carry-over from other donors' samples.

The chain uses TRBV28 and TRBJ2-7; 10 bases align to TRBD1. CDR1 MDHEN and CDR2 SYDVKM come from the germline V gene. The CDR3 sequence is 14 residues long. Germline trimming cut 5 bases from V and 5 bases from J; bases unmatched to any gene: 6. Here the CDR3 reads CASSADRGFHEQYF. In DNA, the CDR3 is TGTGCCAGCAGTGCGGACAGGGGGTTTCACGAGCAGTACTTC. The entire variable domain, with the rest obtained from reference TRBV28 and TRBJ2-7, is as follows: DVKVTQSSRYLVKRTGEKVFLECVQDMDHENMFWYRQDPGLGLRLIYFSYDVKMKEKGDIPEGYSVSREKKERFSLILESASTNQTSMYLCASSADRGFHEQYFGPGTRLTVT.

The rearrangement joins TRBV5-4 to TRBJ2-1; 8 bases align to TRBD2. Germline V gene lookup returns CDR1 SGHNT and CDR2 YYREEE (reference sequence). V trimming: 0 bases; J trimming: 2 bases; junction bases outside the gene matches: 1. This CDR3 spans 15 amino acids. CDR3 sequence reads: CASSLGSGTYNEQFF. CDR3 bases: TGTGCCAGCAGCTTGGGTAGCGGGACCTACAATGAGCAGTTCTTC.

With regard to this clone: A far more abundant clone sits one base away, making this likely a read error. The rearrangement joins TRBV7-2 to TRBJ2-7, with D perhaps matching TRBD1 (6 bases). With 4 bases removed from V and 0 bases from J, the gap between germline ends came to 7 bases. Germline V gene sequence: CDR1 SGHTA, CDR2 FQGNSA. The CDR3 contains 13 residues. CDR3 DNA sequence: TGTGCCAGCAGCTCGGACAGCTCCTACGAGCAGTACTTC. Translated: CASSSDSSYEQYF.

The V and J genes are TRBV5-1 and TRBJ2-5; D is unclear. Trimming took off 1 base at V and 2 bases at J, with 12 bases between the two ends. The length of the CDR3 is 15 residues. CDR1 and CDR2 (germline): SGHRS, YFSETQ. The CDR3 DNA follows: TGCGCCAGCAGCTTGTTTTCCGGAGCACAAGAGACCCAGTACTTC. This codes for CASSLFSGAQETQYF.

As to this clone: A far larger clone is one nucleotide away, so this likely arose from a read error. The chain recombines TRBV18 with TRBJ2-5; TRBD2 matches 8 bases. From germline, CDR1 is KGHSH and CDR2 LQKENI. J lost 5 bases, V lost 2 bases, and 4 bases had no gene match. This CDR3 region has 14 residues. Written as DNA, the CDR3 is TGTGCCAGCTCACCAAGGGGCGGGGGGGAGACCCAGTACTTC. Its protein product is CASSPRGGGETQYF.

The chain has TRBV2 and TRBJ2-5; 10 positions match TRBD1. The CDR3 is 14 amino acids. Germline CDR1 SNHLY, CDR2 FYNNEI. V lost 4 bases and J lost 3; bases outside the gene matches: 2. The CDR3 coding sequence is TGTGCCAGCAGTGGAGGGACAGGGGAAGAGACCCAGTACTTC. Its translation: CASSGGTGEETQYF.

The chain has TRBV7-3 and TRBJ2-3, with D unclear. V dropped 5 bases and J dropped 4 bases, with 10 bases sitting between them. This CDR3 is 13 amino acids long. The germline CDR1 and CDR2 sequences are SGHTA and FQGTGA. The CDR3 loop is CASSTSSADTQYF. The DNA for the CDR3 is TGTGCCAGCAGCACAAGTTCTGCAGATACGCAGTATTTT.

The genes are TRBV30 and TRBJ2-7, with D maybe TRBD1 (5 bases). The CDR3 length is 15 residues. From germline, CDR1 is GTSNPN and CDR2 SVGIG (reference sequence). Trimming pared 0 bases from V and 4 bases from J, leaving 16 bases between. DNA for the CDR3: TGTGCCTGGAGTGTAGGTGTCAGGGTGATATACGAGCAGTACTTC. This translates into CAWSVGVRVIYEQYF. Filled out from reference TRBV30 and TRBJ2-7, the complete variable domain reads SQTIHQWPATLVQPVGSPLSLECTVEGTSNPNLYWYRQAAGRGLQLLFYSVGIGQISSEVPQNLSASRPQDRQFILSSKKLLLSDSGFYLCAWSVGVRVIYEQYFGPGTRLTVT.

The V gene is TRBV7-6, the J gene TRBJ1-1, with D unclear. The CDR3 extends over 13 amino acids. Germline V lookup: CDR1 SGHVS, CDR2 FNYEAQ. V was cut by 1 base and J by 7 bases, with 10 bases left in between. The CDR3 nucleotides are TGTGCCAGCAGCTTAGGGGGAAGGATTGAAGCTTTCTTT. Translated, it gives CASSLGGRIEAFF.

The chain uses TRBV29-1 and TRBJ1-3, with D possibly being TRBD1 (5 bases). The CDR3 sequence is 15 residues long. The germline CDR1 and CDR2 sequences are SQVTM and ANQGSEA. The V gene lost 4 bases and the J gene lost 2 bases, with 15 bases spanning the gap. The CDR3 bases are TGCAGCGTTGGATTCAGGGAGATGGCTGGAAACACCATATATTTT. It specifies CSVGFREMAGNTIYF. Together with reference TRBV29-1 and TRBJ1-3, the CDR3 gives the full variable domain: SAVISQKPSRDICQRGTSLTIQCQVDSQVTMMFWYRQQPGQSLTLIATANQGSEATYESGFVIDKFPISRPNLTFSTLTVSNMSPEDSSIYLCSVGFREMAGNTIYFGEGSWLTVV.

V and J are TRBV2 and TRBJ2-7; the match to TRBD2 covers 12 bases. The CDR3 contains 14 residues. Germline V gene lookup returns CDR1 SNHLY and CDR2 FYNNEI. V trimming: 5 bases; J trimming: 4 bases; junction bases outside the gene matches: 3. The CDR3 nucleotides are TGTGCCAGCAGTCCACTAGCGGGAGGTTACGAGCAGTACTTC. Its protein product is CASSPLAGGYEQYF.

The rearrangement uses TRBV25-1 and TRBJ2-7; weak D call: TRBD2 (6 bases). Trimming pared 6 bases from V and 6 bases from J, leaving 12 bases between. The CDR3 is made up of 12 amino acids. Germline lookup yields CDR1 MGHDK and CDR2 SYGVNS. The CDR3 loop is CASSPGVSEQYF. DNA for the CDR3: TGTGCCAGCAGCCCGGGAGTTAGCGAGCAGTACTTC.

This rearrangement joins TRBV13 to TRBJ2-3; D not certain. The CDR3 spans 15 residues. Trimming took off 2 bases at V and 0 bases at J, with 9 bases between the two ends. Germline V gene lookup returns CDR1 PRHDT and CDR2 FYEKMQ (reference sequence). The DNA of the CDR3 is TGTGCCAGCAGCTTATCGGGCGAAAGCACAGATACGCAGTATTTT. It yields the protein CASSLSGESTDTQYF.

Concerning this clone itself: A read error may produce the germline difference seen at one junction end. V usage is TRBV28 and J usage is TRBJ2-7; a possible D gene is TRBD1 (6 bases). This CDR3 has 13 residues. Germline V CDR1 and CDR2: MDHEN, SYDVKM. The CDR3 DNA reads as TGTGCCAGCACCGATTCCAGACCGACAGGAACGAACTTC. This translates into CASTDSRPTGTNF.

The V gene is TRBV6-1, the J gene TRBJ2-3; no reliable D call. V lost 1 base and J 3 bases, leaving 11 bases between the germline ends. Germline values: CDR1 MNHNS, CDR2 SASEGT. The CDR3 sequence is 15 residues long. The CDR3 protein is CASSEGGSETDTQYF. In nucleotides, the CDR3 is TGTGCCAGCAGTGAAGGGGGTTCGGAGACAGATACGCAGTATTTT.

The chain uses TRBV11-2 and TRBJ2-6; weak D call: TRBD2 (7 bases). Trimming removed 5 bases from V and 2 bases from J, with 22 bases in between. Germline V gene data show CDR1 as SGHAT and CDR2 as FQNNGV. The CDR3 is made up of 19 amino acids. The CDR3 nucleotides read TGTGCCAGCAGCCCCCATGGCGGGGGCAGTCTCCCTGGGGCCAACGTCCTGACTTTC. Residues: CASSPHGGGSLPGANVLTF.

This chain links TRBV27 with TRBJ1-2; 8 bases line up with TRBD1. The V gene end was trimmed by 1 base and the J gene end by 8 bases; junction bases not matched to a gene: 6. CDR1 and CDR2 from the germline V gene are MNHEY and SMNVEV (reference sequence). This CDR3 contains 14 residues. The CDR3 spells CASSLYQGAGGYTF. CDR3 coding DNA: TGTGCCAGCAGTTTATATCAGGGGGCGGGGGGCTACACCTTC.

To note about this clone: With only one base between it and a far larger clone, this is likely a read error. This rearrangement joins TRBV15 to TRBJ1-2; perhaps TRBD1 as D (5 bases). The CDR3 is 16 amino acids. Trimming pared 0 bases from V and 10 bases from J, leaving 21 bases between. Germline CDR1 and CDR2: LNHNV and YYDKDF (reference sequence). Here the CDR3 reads CATSRDSFSREHVYTF. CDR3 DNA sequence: TGTGCCACCAGCAGAGATTCTTTTTCCAGGGAGCATGTCTACACCTTC. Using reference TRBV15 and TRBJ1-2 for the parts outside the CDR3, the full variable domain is DAMVIQNPRYQVTQFGKPVTLSCSQTLNHNVMYWYQQKSSQAPKLLFHYYDKDFNNEADTPDNFQSRRPNTSFCFLDIRSPGLGDTAMYLCATSRDSFSREHVYTFGSGTRLTVV.

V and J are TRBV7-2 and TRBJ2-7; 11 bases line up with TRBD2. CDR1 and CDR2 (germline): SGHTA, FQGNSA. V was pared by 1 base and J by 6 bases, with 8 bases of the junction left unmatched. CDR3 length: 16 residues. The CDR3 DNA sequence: TGTGCCAGCAGCTTAGAAGGGCCCCTAGCGGGAGGCGAGCAGTACTTC. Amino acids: CASSLEGPLAGGEQYF.

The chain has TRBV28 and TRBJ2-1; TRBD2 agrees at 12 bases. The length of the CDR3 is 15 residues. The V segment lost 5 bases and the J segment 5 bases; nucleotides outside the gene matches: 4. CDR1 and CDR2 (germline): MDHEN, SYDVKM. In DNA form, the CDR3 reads TGTGCCAGCAGTCCGACTAGCGGGAGTGACAATGAGCAGTTCTTC. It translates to CASSPTSGSDNEQFF.

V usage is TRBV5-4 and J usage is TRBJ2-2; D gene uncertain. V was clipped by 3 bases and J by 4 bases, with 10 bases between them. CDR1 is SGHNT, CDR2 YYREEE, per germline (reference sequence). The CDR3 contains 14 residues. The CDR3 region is CASSSTRSTGELFF. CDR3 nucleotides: TGTGCCAGCAGCTCTACGCGATCCACCGGGGAGCTGTTTTTT.

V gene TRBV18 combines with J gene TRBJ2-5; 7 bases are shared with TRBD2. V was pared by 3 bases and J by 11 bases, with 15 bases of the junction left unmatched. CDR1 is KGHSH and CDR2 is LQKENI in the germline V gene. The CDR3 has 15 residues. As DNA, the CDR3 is TGTGCCAGCTCACCCGGCGGGAGTACCGGAGGAGAGCAGTACTTC. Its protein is CASSPGGSTGGEQYF.